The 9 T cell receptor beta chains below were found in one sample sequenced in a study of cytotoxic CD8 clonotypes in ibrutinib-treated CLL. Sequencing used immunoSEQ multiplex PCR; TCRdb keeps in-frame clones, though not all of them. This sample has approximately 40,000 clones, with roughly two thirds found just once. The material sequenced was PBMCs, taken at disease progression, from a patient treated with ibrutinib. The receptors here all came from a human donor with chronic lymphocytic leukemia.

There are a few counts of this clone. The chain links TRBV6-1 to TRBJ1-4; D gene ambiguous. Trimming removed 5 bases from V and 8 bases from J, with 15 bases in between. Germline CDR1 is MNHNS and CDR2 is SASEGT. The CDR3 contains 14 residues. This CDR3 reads CASSRRARKEKLFF. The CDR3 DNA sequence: TGTGCCAGCAGTCGCCGGGCGCGGAAGGAAAAACTGTTTTTT.

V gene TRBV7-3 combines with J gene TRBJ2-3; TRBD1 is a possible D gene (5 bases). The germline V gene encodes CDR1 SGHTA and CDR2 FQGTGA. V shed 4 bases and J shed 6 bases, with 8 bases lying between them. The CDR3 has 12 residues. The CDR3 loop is CASSSPGDTQYF. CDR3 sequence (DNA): TGTGCCAGCAGCTCACCAGGGGATACGCAGTATTTT.

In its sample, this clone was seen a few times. The chain's CDR3 is CASSLGAPYEQYF. DNA for the CDR3: TGTGCCAGCAGCCTCGGAGCTCCCTACGAGCAGTACTTC. The chain has TRBV21-1 and TRBJ2-7; the table's TRBD2 call for D was not verified on the DNA. TRBV21-1 is a pseudogene. The CDR3 is 13 amino acids.

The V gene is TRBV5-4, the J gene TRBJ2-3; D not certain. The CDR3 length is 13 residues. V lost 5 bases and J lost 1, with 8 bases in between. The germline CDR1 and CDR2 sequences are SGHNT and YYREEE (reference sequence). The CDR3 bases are TGTGCCAGCAGTCCCGACCGCACAGATACGCAGTATTTT. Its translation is CASSPDRTDTQYF.

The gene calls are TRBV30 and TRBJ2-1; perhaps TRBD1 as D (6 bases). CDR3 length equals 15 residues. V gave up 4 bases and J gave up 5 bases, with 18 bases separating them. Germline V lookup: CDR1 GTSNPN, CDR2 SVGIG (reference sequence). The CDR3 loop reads CAWTLGAVTHNEQFF. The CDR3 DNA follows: TGTGCCTGGACCCTGGGGGCGGTCACCCACAATGAGCAGTTCTTC. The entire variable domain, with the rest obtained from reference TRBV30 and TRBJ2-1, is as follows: SQTIHQWPATLVQPVGSPLSLECTVEGTSNPNLYWYRQAAGRGLQLLFYSVGIGQISSEVPQNLSASRPQDRQFILSSKKLLLSDSGFYLCAWTLGAVTHNEQFFGPGTRLTVL.

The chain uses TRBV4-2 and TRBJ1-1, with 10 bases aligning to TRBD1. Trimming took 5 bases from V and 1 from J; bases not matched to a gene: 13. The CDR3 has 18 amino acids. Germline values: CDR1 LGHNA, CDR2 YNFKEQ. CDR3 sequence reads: CASSTQPGQGSSNTEAFF. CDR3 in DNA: TGTGCCAGCAGCACCCAACCGGGACAGGGGAGTTCGAACACTGAAGCTTTCTTT.

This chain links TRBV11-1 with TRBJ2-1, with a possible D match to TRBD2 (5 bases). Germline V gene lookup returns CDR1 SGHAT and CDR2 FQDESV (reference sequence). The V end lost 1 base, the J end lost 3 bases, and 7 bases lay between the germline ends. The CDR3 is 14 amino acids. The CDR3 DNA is TGTGCCAGCAGCTTAGGTAGCGACTACAATGAGCAGTTCTTC. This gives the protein CASSLGSDYNEQFF.

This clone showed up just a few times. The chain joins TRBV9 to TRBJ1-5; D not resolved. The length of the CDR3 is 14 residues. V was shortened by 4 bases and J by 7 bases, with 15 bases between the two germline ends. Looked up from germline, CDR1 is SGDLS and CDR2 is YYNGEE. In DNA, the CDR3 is TGTGCCAGCAGCAAGGTCGGGGAGGGACAGCCCCAGCATTTT. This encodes CASSKVGEGQPQHF.

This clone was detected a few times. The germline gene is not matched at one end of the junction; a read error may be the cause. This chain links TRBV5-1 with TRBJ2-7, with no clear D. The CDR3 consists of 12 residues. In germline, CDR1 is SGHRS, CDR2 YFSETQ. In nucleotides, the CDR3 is TGCGCCAGCAGCGATTCCCAGGCCAGTCTACTCTTC. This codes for CASSDSQASLLF.